This is a list of T cell receptor beta chains from one sample in a study of blood T cell repertoires in COVID-19. Clones were sequenced by immunoSEQ multiplex PCR, and TCRdb holds only the in-frame ones, with some missing. This sample has fewer than 60,000 clones, with around 86% found just once. Specimen: peripheral blood. All receptors derive from a woman at least 80 years old with acute or convalescent COVID-19. CDR3s include the opening cysteine and the closing phenylalanine or tryptophan. The order of the fields is D gene, J gene, clone size, V gene, CDR3 protein, CDR3 DNA. A D gene is named only where the DNA matches it firmly. Size values are once, few and many counts, or a class for expanded clones, and some rows have none.

>TRBD1|TRBJ1-1|NA|TRBV15
CATSREGQGGFF
TGTGCCACCAGCAGAGAGGGACAGGGAGGTTTCTTT
>NA|TRBJ1-6|NA|TRBV7-3
CASSPGVYSPLHF
TGTGCCAGCAGCCCCGGTGTCTATTCACCCCTCCACTTT
>NA|TRBJ2-7|NA|TRBV14
CASSPQGWYEQYF
TGTGCCAGCAGCCCACAGGGTTGGTACGAGCAGTACTTC
>NA|TRBJ2-2|NA|TRBV30
CALDGKNTGELFF
TGTGCCTTGGACGGGAAGAACACCGGGGAGCTGTTTTTT
>NA|TRBJ1-1|few|TRBV12-5
CGSNLGRNTEAFF
TGTGGATCCAACCTAGGTAGGAACACTGAAGCTTTCTTT
>TRBD2|TRBJ2-5|NA|TRBV5-1
CASSLRGLAGVGETQYF
TGCGCCAGCAGCTTGAGGGGACTAGCGGGAGTAGGGGAGACCCAGTACTTC
>TRBD1|TRBJ2-1|few|TRBV28
CASSPTGSYNEQFF
TGTGCCAGCAGTCCGACAGGGTCCTACAATGAGCAGTTCTTC
>TRBD1|TRBJ2-7|few|TRBV19
CASSTRTGALYEQYF
TGTGCCAGTAGTACCAGGACAGGGGCACTCTACGAGCAGTACTTC
>TRBD2|TRBJ2-5|NA|TRBV7-2
CASSSSLAGGRGETQYF
TGTGCCAGCAGCTCTAGCTTAGCGGGAGGTAGGGGAGAGACCCAGTACTTC
>TRBD2|TRBJ2-3|NA|TRBV5-1
CASSLKGREGDTQYF
TGCGCCAGCAGCTTGAAAGGGCGGGAGGGAGATACGCAGTATTTT
>TRBD1|TRBJ2-7|NA|TRBV2
CASIRDREPSYEQYF
TGTGCCAGCATCCGGGACAGGGAGCCCTCCTACGAGCAGTACTTC
>NA|TRBJ2-5|NA|TRBV5-1
CASSLGLQETQYF
TGCGCCAGCAGCTTGGGCCTACAAGAGACCCAGTACTTC
>NA|TRBJ2-7|NA|TRBV7-9
CASSLGQVSYEQYF
TGTGCCAGCAGCTTAGGGCAAGTTTCCTACGAGCAGTACTTC
>NA|TRBJ1-2|NA|TRBV10-3
CAIRVTANYGYTF
TGTGCCATCAGGGTGACAGCTAACTATGGCTACACCTTC
>NA|TRBJ2-1|NA|TRBV24-1
CATSDWDKGEQFF
TGTGCCACCAGTGATTGGGACAAAGGTGAGCAGTTCTTC
>NA|TRBJ2-4|once|TRBV2
CASNTLSPKNIQYF
TGTGCCAGCAATACCTTGAGCCCCAAAAACATTCAGTACTTC
>NA|TRBJ2-3|NA|TRBV3-1/TRBV3-2
CASSQGAVAPQYF
TGTGCCAGCAGCCAAGGCGCGGTAGCGCCGCAGTATTTT